The rows below give T cell receptor beta chains drawn from one sample of a study of regulatory T cells in long-lasting Graves disease. TCRdb used MiXCR to reprocess the multiplex PCR reads, holding one entry per CDR3 protein. The table has around 420,000 distinct CDR3 sequences, roughly 15% seen once. The source was peripheral blood mononuclear cells (PBMCs), collected at new diagnosis, from a patient treated with antithyroid drugs. The receptors shown here come from a female donor with Graves disease. The CDR3 runs from the conserved cysteine through the conserved F or W. The D gene is left open where the match is weak. Clone size is stated in some rows and not others, as once, few, many or a class when expanded.

J | size | V | D | CDR3 | DNA
TRBJ1-2 | - | TRBV7-2 | - | CASSLGGVNYGYTF | TGTGCCAGCAGCTTGGGGGGGGTTAACTATGGCTACACCTTC
TRBJ2-1 | few | TRBV2 | TRBD2 | CASNTAWAGGPSEQFF | TGTGCCAGCAACACGGCTTGGGCGGGGGGGCCGAGTGAGCAGTTCTTC
TRBJ1-5 | many | TRBV7-2 | TRBD1 | CASSLGTGGLYSNQPQHF | TGTGCCAGCAGCTTAGGAACAGGGGGGTTATATAGCAATCAGCCCCAGCATTTT
TRBJ2-1 | many | TRBV7-8 | TRBD2 | CASSLSARLAGGYNEQFF | TGTGCCAGCAGCCTCTCTGCAAGACTAGCGGGGGGATACAATGAGCAGTTCTTC
TRBJ1-1 | many | TRBV7-2 | - | CASSLYGQANTEAFF | TGTGCCAGCAGCTTATACGGACAAGCCAACACTGAAGCTTTCTTT
TRBJ2-2 | many | TRBV27 | - | CASSKRAGPGSYSNTGELFF | TGTGCCAGCAGTAAAAGGGCGGGACCAGGGTCATACTCGAACACCGGGGAGCTGTTTTTT
TRBJ2-5 | many | TRBV13 | - | CASSLVGGGGETQYF | TGTGCCAGCAGCTTAGTGGGAGGAGGGGGAGAGACCCAGTACTTC
TRBJ2-1 | few | TRBV10-3 | - | CAISGNEQFF | TGTGCCATCAGCGGCAATGAGCAGTTCTTC
TRBJ2-1 | many | TRBV4-3 | TRBD2 | CASSQPTSGRNHYNEQFF | TGCGCCAGCAGCCAGCCTACTAGCGGACGAAACCATTACAATGAGCAGTTCTTC
TRBJ2-3 | many | TRBV27 | - | CASGSPRGSRGTQYF | TGTGCCAGCGGGTCCCCTCGGGGATCTAGGGGTACGCAGTATTTT
TRBJ1-1 | many | TRBV6-5 | - | CASSYEGMNTEAFF | TGTGCCAGCAGTTACGAGGGTATGAACACTGAAGCTTTCTTT
TRBJ2-3 | - | TRBV3-1 | TRBD2 | CASSRWTSGGSGADTQYF | TGTGCCAGCAGCCGTTGGACTAGCGGGGGTAGTGGAGCAGATACGCAGTATTTT
TRBJ2-7 | many | TRBV20-1 | - | CSAWTIETKQYF | TGCAGTGCGTGGACCATAGAAACTAAGCAGTACTTC
TRBJ2-1 | many | TRBV7-2 | - | CASSLDSSYNEQFF | TGTGCCAGCAGCTTAGACAGTTCCTACAATGAGCAGTTCTTC
TRBJ2-1 | - | TRBV20-1 | - | CSVKFAGQYDEQFF | TGCAGTGTAAAGTTCGCCGGACAATACGATGAGCAGTTCTTC
TRBJ2-3 | - | TRBV7-3 | - | CAGSLVVAGTDTQYF | TGTGCCGGCAGCTTAGTCGTCGCTGGCACAGATACGCAGTATTTT
TRBJ2-5 | many | TRBV6-1 | TRBD1 | CAAAKTGGQETQYF | TGTGCCGCGGCGAAGACAGGGGGCCAAGAGACCCAGTACTTC
TRBJ2-5 | many | TRBV6-1 | TRBD2 | CASSEWGLADEQETQYF | TGTGCCAGCAGTGAATGGGGACTAGCGGACGAACAAGAGACCCAGTACTTC
TRBJ2-2 | few | TRBV7-9 | - | CASSPLKAGHAGELFF | TGTGCCAGCAGCCCCCTGAAGGCAGGTCACGCCGGGGAGCTGTTTTTT
TRBJ2-5 | many | TRBV18 | TRBD1 | CASSPSTGETQYF | TGTGCCAGCTCACCATCGACAGGGGAGACCCAGTACTTC
TRBJ1-2 | - | TRBV9 | TRBD1 | CASSKGQGNHGYTF | TGTGCCAGCAGTAAGGGACAGGGGAACCATGGCTACACCTTC
TRBJ2-5 | - | TRBV5-4 | TRBD1 | CASSLGLSDRGQETQYF | TGTGCCAGCAGCTTGGGGTTATCGGACAGGGGCCAAGAGACCCAGTACTTC
TRBJ2-7 | - | TRBV27 | - | CASSLYPEGDEQYF | TGTGCCAGCAGTTTATACCCGGAGGGGGACGAGCAGTACTTC
TRBJ1-3 | many | TRBV30 | - | CAWSVGSGSGNTIYF | TGTGCCTGGAGTGTAGGTTCAGGCTCTGGAAACACCATATATTTT
TRBJ2-2 | few | TRBV3-1 | - | CASSQAGELGGGELFF | TGTGCCAGCAGCCAAGCGGGGGAGTTAGGTGGCGGGGAGCTGTTTTTT
TRBJ2-1 | many | TRBV9 | TRBD2 | CASSVAHGGASNEQFF | TGTGCCAGCAGCGTAGCCCACGGGGGGGCCAGCAATGAGCAGTTCTTC
TRBJ2-2 | many | TRBV7-2 | TRBD2 | CASSLLTSGYTGELFF | TGTGCCAGCAGCTTACTGACTAGCGGGTACACCGGGGAGCTGTTTTTT
TRBJ2-2 | few | TRBV3-1 | TRBD1 | CASSHRQGITGELFF | TGTGCCAGCAGCCACAGACAGGGGATCACCGGGGAGCTGTTTTTT
TRBJ2-1 | many | TRBV2 | - | CASSDPVWGKNEQFF | TGTGCCAGCAGCGACCCGGTTTGGGGAAAGAATGAGCAGTTCTTC
TRBJ2-7 | few | TRBV27 | TRBD2 | CASSRTSGNEQYF | TGTGCCAGCAGCCGGACTAGCGGGAACGAGCAGTACTTC
TRBJ1-3 | - | TRBV7-9 | - | CASSFGDLSGNTIYF | TGTGCCAGCAGCTTCGGGGATCTCTCTGGAAACACCATATATTTT
TRBJ2-3 | many | TRBV12-3/TRBV12-4 | TRBD1 | CASSPHTQTGSTDTQYF | TGTGCCAGCAGCCCGCACACCCAGACAGGGAGCACAGATACGCAGTATTTT
TRBJ2-3 | few | TRBV5-1 | - | CASGLAPGGATDTQYF | TGCGCCAGCGGCTTGGCCCCCGGGGGAGCCACAGATACGCAGTATTTT
TRBJ2-7 | many | TRBV6-5 | TRBD1 | CASSYQRGTGYEQYF | TGTGCCAGCAGTTACCAGCGAGGGACAGGGTACGAGCAGTACTTC
TRBJ2-2 | many | TRBV29-1 | - | CSVEEGELFF | TGCAGCGTTGAAGAAGGGGAGCTGTTTTTT
TRBJ2-1 | many | TRBV7-6 | - | CASSGGWLNEQFF | TGTGCCAGCTCAGGAGGTTGGCTCAATGAGCAGTTCTTC
TRBJ2-7 | few | TRBV29-1 | - | CSVGGGAVSFYEQYF | TGCAGCGTTGGGGGGGGGGCAGTGAGCTTCTACGAGCAGTACTTC
TRBJ1-2 | many | TRBV27 | - | CASSLYGTGNYGYTF | TGTGCCAGCAGTTTATATGGGACGGGAAACTATGGCTACACCTTC
TRBJ2-4 | many | TRBV29-1 | - | CSVLGGSGQNIQYF | TGCAGCGTTCTTGGGGGGAGTGGCCAAAACATTCAGTACTTC
TRBJ2-1 | many | TRBV9 | - | CASSQDRMEDEQFF | TGTGCCAGCAGCCAAGACAGGATGGAGGATGAGCAGTTCTTC
TRBJ1-2 | many | TRBV5-1 | - | CASSLDQGSYGYTF | TGCGCCAGCAGCTTGGACCAGGGGTCCTATGGCTACACCTTC
TRBJ2-7 | few | TRBV6-5 | - | CASSYSSGDFYGQYF | TGTGCCAGCAGTTACTCGAGTGGGGATTTCTACGGGCAGTACTTC
TRBJ1-1 | many | TRBV28 | - | CASSSPANTEAFF | TGTGCCAGCAGCTCCCCTGCGAACACTGAAGCTTTCTTT
TRBJ2-5 | many | TRBV5-8 | TRBD2 | CASSRGVGTQYF | TGTGCCAGCAGCCGGGGGGTCGGGACCCAGTACTTC
TRBJ1-4 | many | TRBV9 | - | CASSRQDAVEKLFF | TGTGCCAGCAGCCGACAGGACGCAGTTGAAAAACTGTTTTTT
TRBJ1-6 | many | TRBV20-1 | - | CSATSGAGSPLHF | TGCAGTGCTACTTCGGGGGCCGGTTCACCCCTCCACTTT
TRBJ2-2 | few | TRBV30 | - | CAWSPAGELFF | TGTGCCTGGAGCCCCGCCGGGGAGCTGTTTTTT
TRBJ2-1 | - | TRBV4-1 | TRBD2 | CASSQDWGLAGDYDEQFF | TGTGCCAGCAGCCAAGACTGGGGACTAGCGGGGGATTACGATGAGCAGTTCTTC
TRBJ2-1 | many | TRBV7-9 | TRBD2 | CASSSFGLAGGEQFF | TGTGCCAGCAGCTCCTTCGGTCTAGCGGGGGGGGAGCAGTTCTTC
TRBJ1-1 | - | TRBV5-1 | - | CASSLASGGGTEAFF | TGCGCCAGCAGCTTGGCATCGGGAGGTGGCACTGAAGCTTTCTTT
TRBJ1-1 | few | TRBV5-1 | - | CASSGGRLKNTEAFF | TGCGCCAGCAGCGGGGGACGGTTGAAGAACACTGAAGCTTTCTTT
TRBJ1-1 | many | TRBV6-2/TRBV6-3 | TRBD1 | CASSSGTGLRNTEAFF | TGTGCCAGCAGTTCCGGGACAGGACTGAGGAACACTGAAGCTTTCTTT
TRBJ2-2 | few | TRBV30 | TRBD1 | CASRGLGTGELFF | TGTGCCTCAAGGGGGCTGGGCACCGGGGAGCTGTTTTTT
TRBJ1-2 | many | TRBV7-2 | - | CASSLAVRALTNYGYTF | TGTGCCAGCAGCTTAGCGGTCAGGGCCTTGACTAACTATGGCTACACCTTC
TRBJ1-2 | many | TRBV20-1 | - | CSAPSGRSGYTF | TGCAGTGCTCCTTCGGGGAGGTCAGGCTACACCTTC
TRBJ1-1 | many | TRBV6-1 | - | CASGGGAEAFF | TGTGCCAGCGGTGGGGGTGCTGAAGCTTTCTTT
TRBJ1-3 | many | TRBV6-5 | TRBD1 | CASSWTGQAGSTIYF | TGTGCCAGCAGTTGGACCGGACAGGCGGGCAGCACCATATATTTT
TRBJ2-7 | many | TRBV4-3 | - | CASSQDLGGYEQYF | TGCGCCAGCAGCCAAGATCTTGGGGGGTACGAGCAGTACTTC
TRBJ1-2 | many | TRBV11-2 | - | CASSLDSGFGGYTF | TGTGCCAGCAGCTTAGATTCAGGGTTTGGTGGCTACACCTTC